This T cell receptor beta chain was recorded in a study of T cells in Graves' hyperthyroidism and ophthalmopathy. Study information: Sampling of peripheral blood happened at initial diagnosis, prior to any treatment.

RNA transcripts provided the source from which TCR beta CDR3 regions were amplified. Primed by the HTBI set, a first-round RT-PCR was run on the TCR CDR3. TCRdb itself ran the multiplex PCR reads through MiXCR, one entry per CDR3 protein. The table includes about 560,000 distinct CDR3 sequences, approximately 15% detected once. This clonotype was detected ten times or more. The CDR3 extends over 15 amino acids. Trimming removed 0 bases at V and 0 bases at J, with 8 bases between. From germline, CDR1 is SGHAT and CDR2 FQDESV (reference sequence). Over 18 months, lack of ophthalmopathy progression marked Graves' hyperthyroidism as stable.

The TCR sequence derives from a woman in her twenties or thirties with Graves' hyperthyroidism. The source material was blood. The J gene is TRBJ1-1, the V gene TRBV11-1, with D maybe TRBD1 (6 bases). DNA of the CDR3: TGTGCCAGCAGCTTAGCGGGGGGCATGAACACTGAAGCTTTCTTT. It codes for CASSLAGGMNTEAFF.